This T cell receptor beta chain came from a study of blood T cell repertoires in COVID-19. Study details: COVID-19 samples collected from the United States, Italy and Spain covered acute and convalescent phases. The analysed material was cDNA or gDNA that came from T cells, B-cell-depleted T cells, or PBMCs.

How the authors handled the data: Nucleated cell number was recorded as an estimate derived from reference gene primer amplification. Sequencing was performed with immunoSEQ multiplex PCR; in TCRdb, only in-frame clones are kept and a portion is missing. The V and J calls and clone size were taken over from that table, and D and trimming were inferred from the DNA. In the table there are about 280,000 clones, 75% to 85% of which are singletons. Germline V gene data show CDR1 as SGHTA and CDR2 as FQGNSA. V was cut by 5 bases and J by 8 bases, with 10 bases left in between. The CDR3 covers 12 residues.

This clonotype was obtained from a middle-aged man with active or convalescent COVID-19. The sample taken for sequencing was peripheral blood. This chain uses TRBV7-2 with TRBJ2-4; tentatively, D is TRBD2 (5 bases). The CDR3 sequence: CASSRGSDIQYF. Written as DNA, the CDR3 is TGTGCCAGCAGCCGGGGTTCCGACATTCAGTACTTC.